The T cell receptor beta chain described here comes from a study of CD8 T cells in ankylosing spondylitis. A few counts support this clonotype. Its target is unknown. Germline trimming cut 10 bases from V and 3 bases from J; bases unmatched to any gene: 3. The CDR3 is 12 amino acids. Germline V lookup: CDR1 SEHNR, CDR2 FQNEAQ (reference sequence). One entry per CDR3 protein results from TCRdb running MiXCR on the 5' RACE reads. The profile shows about 220,000 distinct CDR3 sequences, roughly 25% of them singletons. Regarding the study as a whole: Ankylosing spondylitis blood appeared to be characterized by a TCR beta motif of under ten highly homologous variants.

J is TRBJ2-3 and V is TRBV7-9; 8 bases agree with TRBD2. This sequence originates from a male donor with ankylosing spondylitis or in good health (not recorded which). What was sequenced was blood, either unsorted or a sorted T cell fraction (not recorded which). CDR3 nucleotides: TGTGCCACAGCGGGAGAGACAGATACGCAGTATTTT. It specifies CATAGETDTQYF.